This T cell receptor (beta chain) was sequenced during a study of identical twins. TCRdb re-analysed the 5' RACE reads in MiXCR, keeping a single row per CDR3 protein. The sample comprises around 530,000 distinct CDR3 sequences, 13% to 15% of which are singletons, and less than 0.5% rests with the top ten. With 1 base clipped from V and 4 bases from J, the junction kept 3 bases outside the gene matches. The CDR3 has 15 amino acids. These records were also assigned to another study, of yellow fever vaccine responses in identical twins.

The chain uses TRBV12-3 or TRBV12-4 and TRBJ2-2; 7 bases map to TRBD1. The sequence derives from a woman under 30 in good health. What was sequenced was CD4+ T cells sorted from blood. The DNA of the CDR3 is TGTGCCAGCAGTTTAGAGGGACAGCCCACCGGGGAGCTGTTTTTT. Translation gives CASSLEGQPTGELFF.